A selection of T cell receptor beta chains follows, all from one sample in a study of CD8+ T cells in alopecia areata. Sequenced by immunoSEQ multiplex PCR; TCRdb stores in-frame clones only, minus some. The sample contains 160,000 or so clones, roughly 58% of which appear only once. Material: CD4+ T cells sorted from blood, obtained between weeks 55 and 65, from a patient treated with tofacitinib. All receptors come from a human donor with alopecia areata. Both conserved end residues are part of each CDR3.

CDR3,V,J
CASSVPGFPTDTQYF,TRBV2,TRBJ2-3
CASSISTGITEAFF,TRBV7-9,TRBJ1-1
CASITDGVGTGYTF,TRBV6-6,TRBJ1-2
CATKYQRDTGELFF,TRBV15,TRBJ2-2
CASSQDRGPPGELFF,TRBV14,TRBJ2-2
CSVYRTGKAGANVLTF,TRBV29-1,TRBJ2-6
CAWSVRTAGAPLHF,TRBV30,TRBJ1-6
CASSVAGDGQPQHF,TRBV9,TRBJ1-5
CAISLGQGGGNTIYF,TRBV10-3,TRBJ1-3
CASTLAGSTDTQYF,TRBV2,TRBJ2-3
CASSQGTGATNEKLFF,TRBV4-1,TRBJ1-4
CSVKGSYEQYF,TRBV29-1,TRBJ2-7
CSAARSMNTEAFF,TRBV29-1,TRBJ1-1
CASSVPHSGPGEQYF,TRBV2,TRBJ2-7
CASSLDRGIAKNIQYF,TRBV7-9,TRBJ2-4
CASSAHVGDEKLFF,TRBV9,TRBJ1-4
CAWNPGSTGELFF,TRBV30,TRBJ2-2
CASSLPNTEAFF,TRBV6-5,TRBJ1-1
CASSSPQSGILAKNIQYF,TRBV7-9,TRBJ2-4
CASSLVGEYYNEQFF,TRBV5-1,TRBJ2-1
CASSPGGGNQPQHF,TRBV27,TRBJ1-5
CASTLAGGNTGELFF,TRBV9,TRBJ2-2
CASTIGEATQYF,TRBV7-9,TRBJ2-3
CSVAVRVQATDTQYF,TRBV29-1,TRBJ2-3
CASSLGQTSYEQYF,TRBV5-6,TRBJ2-7
CASSLRARDYGYTF,TRBV28,TRBJ1-2
CASSENPDVGFF,TRBV2,TRBJ2-1
CASSRGGPSNYGYTF,TRBV9,TRBJ1-2
CASSSQRTGFGEAFF,TRBV5-1,TRBJ1-1
CASSPLDSYQPQHF,TRBV19,TRBJ1-5
CASDRANYGYTF,TRBV30,TRBJ1-2
CASSLGLDGVKNIQYF,TRBV5-1,TRBJ2-4
CASSLVPRQGVNSDTEAFF,TRBV5-1,TRBJ1-1
CASSLGHYANTGELFF,TRBV11-3,TRBJ2-2
CASSSLAAGVMETQYF,TRBV27,TRBJ2-5
CAWRVQGAFEKLFF,TRBV30,TRBJ1-4
CSVMNTEAFF,TRBV29-1,TRBJ1-1
CASSLLKLDSYNEQFF,TRBV27,TRBJ2-1
CAWSSFDRVGTEAFF,TRBV30,TRBJ1-1